The clone carrying this T cell receptor (beta chain) was found a few times. At one end, the junction sequence differs from germline, possibly due to a read error. The CDR3 spans 16 residues. Germline V lookup: CDR1 SGHVT, CDR2 SQSDAQ. This specimen comes from a study of T cells in Graves' hyperthyroidism and ophthalmopathy. Hyperthyroidism patients were newly diagnosed, had disease duration under 2 months, and were aged 18 to 65 years. Authors of the study amplified TCR beta CDR3 regions from RNA transcripts. An initial round of RT-PCR targeting the TCR CDR3 relied on the HTBI primer set. TCRdb re-called the multiplex PCR reads through MiXCR, storing one row per CDR3 protein. The sample carries about 290,000 distinct CDR3 sequences, approximately 12% recorded once.

The V gene is TRBV7-4, the J gene TRBJ2-3; TRBD1 or TRBD2 may be the D gene (7 bases each). This receptor was obtained from a woman in her 30s with Graves' hyperthyroidism that later progressed to Graves' ophthalmopathy. Sequencing used blood. CDR3 protein: CASSGTDKTSIDTQYF. The DNA for the CDR3 is TGTGCCAGCAGCGGGACAGACAAGACTAGCATAGATACGCAGTATTTT.